The entry below describes one T cell receptor beta chain. Antigen specificity is unknown. The entry originates in a study of blood T cells in healthy people across ages. Study outcomes and limitations: Unsorted PBMC input precluded a conclusive naive versus antigen-experienced comparison.

The use of a sample-barcoded 5' primer and a J-beta primer mix characterized a second PCR of about 7 to 12 cycles. TCRdb processed the 5' RACE reads anew with MiXCR; each CDR3 protein has one entry. The sample lists approximately 680,000 distinct CDR3 sequences; about 30% were seen once. This CDR3 is 14 amino acids long. The trim removed 1 base at V and 5 bases at J, leaving 1 base unmatched. The germline CDR1 and CDR2 sequences are LGHNA and YSLEER. This receptor was obtained from a woman aged 80 or older in good health. Sequencing input: blood. This chain connects TRBV4-3 to TRBJ1-5; 8 bases line up with TRBD1. This CDR3 is CASSQVDRDQPQHF. The CDR3 DNA follows: TGCGCCAGCAGCCAAGTGGACAGGGATCAGCCCCAGCATTTT.